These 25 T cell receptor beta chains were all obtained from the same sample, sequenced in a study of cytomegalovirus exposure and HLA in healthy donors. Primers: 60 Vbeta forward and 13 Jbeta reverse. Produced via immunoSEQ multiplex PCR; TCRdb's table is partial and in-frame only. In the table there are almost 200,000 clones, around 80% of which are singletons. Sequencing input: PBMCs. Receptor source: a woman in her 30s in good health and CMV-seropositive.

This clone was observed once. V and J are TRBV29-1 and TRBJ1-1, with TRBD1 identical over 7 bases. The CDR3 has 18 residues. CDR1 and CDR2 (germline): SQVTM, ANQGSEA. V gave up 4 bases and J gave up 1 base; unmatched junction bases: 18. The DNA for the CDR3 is TGCAGCGTTGGCCCGGGGCCGGGACAGAGGGCAGGGAACACTGAAGCTTTCTTT. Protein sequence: CSVGPGPGQRAGNTEAFF. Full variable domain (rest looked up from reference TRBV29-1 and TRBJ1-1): SAVISQKPSRDICQRGTSLTIQCQVDSQVTMMFWYRQQPGQSLTLIATANQGSEATYESGFVIDKFPISRPNLTFSTLTVSNMSPEDSSIYLCSVGPGPGQRAGNTEAFFGQGTRLTVV.

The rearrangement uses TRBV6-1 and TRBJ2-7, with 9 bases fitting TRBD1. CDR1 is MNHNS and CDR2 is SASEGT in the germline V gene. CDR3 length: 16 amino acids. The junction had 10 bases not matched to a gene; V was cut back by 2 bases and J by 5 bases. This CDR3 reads CASSELRGTGINEQYF. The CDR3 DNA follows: TGTGCCAGCAGTGAATTGCGAGGGACAGGGATAAACGAGCAGTACTTC.

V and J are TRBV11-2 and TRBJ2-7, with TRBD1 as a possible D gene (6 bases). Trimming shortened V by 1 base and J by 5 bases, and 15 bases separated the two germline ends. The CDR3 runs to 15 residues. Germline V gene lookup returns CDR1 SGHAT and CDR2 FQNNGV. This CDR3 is CASSLASTGLNEQYF. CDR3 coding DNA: TGTGCCAGCAGCTTAGCGTCGACAGGTCTCAACGAGCAGTACTTC.

The CDR3 DNA sequence: TGCGCCAGCAGTGAGAGGCGGGGGGCTTACGAGCAGTACTTC. Its translation is CASSERRGAYEQYF. This chain links TRBV10-1 with TRBJ2-7, with 8 nucleotides matching TRBD2. CDR3 length: 14 residues. In germline, CDR1 is WNHNN, CDR2 SYGVQD (reference sequence). Trimming at V came to 2 bases and at J to 4 bases, leaving 4 bases not matched to a gene.

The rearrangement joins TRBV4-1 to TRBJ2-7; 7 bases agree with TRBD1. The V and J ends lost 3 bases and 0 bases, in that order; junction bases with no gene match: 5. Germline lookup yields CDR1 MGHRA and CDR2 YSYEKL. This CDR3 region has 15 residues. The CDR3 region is CASSQTRDSSYEQYF. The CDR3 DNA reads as TGCGCCAGCAGCCAGACTCGGGACAGCTCCTACGAGCAGTACTTC.

CDR3 amino acids: CASSQTSVTQETQYF. The CDR3 nucleotides read TGTGCCAGTAGTCAGACTAGCGTTACCCAAGAGACCCAGTACTTC. The chain has TRBV19 and TRBJ2-5; 8 nucleotides line up with TRBD2. This CDR3 comprises 15 residues. Germline V gives CDR1 LNHDA, CDR2 SQIVND (reference sequence). J gave up 1 base and V 5 bases, and 6 bases lay outside the gene matches.

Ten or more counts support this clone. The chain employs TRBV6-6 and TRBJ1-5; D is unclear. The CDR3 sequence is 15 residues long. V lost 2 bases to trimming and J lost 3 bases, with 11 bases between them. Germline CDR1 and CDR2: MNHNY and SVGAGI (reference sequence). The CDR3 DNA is TGTGCCAGCAGTTACGGTGAGGTTAACAATCAGCCCCAGCATTTT. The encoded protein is CASSYGEVNNQPQHF.

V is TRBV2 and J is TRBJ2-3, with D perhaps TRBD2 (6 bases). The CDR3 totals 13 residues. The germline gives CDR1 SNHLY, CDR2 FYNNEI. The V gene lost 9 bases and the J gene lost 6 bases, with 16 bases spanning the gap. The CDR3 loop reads CASTLGGSDTQYF. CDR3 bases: TGTGCCAGTACGTTGGGGGGTAGTGATACGCAGTATTTT.

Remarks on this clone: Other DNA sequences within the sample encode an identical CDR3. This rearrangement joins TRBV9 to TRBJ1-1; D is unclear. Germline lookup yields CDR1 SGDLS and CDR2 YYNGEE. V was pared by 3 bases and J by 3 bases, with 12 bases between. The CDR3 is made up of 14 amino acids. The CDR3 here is CASSEGTGDTEAFF. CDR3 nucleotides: TGTGCCAGCAGCGAGGGAACGGGAGACACTGAAGCTTTCTTT.

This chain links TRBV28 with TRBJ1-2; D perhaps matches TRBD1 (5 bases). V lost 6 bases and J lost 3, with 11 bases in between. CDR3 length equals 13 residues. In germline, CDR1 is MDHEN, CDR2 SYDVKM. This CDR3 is CASRSGLDYGYTF. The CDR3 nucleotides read TGTGCCAGCAGATCAGGGTTAGACTATGGCTACACCTTC.

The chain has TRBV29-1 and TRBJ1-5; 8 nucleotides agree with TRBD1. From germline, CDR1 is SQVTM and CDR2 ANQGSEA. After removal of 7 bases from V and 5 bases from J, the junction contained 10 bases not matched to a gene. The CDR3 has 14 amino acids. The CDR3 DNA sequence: TGCAGCGCCGCAGGGGGCGCGGACGATCAGCCCCAGCATTTT. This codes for CSAAGGADDQPQHF.

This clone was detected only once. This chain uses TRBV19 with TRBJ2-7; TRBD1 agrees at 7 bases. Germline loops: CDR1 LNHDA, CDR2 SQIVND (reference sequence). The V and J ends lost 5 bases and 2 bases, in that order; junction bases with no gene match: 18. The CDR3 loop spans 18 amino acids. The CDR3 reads CASSATRDSPTRPYEQYF. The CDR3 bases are TGTGCCAGTAGTGCAACCCGGGACAGCCCGACCAGGCCCTACGAGCAGTACTTC.

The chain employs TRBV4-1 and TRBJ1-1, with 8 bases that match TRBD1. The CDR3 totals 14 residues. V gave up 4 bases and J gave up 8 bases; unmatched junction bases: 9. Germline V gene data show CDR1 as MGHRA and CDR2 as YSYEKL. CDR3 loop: CASSPPTGVNEAFF. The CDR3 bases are TGCGCCAGCAGCCCACCGACAGGGGTAAACGAAGCTTTCTTT.

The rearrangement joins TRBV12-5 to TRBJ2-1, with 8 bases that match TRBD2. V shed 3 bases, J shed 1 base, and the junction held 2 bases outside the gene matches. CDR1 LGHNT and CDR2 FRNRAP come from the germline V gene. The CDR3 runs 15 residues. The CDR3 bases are TGTGCTAGTGGTTTTAGCGGGGTTTCCTACAATGAGCAGTTCTTC. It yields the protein CASGFSGVSYNEQFF.

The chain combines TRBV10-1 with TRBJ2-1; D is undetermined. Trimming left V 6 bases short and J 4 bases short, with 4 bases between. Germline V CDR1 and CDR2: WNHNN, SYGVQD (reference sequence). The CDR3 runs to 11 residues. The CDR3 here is CASSSYNEQFF. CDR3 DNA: TGCGCCAGCAGCTCTTACAATGAGCAGTTCTTC.

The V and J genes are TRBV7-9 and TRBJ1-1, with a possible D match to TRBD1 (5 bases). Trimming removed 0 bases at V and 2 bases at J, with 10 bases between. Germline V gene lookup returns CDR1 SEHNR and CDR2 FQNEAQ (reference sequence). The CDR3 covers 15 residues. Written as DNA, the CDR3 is TGTGCCAGCAGCTTAGCGGGGGGGGGTAACACTGAAGCTTTCTTT. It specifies CASSLAGGGNTEAFF.

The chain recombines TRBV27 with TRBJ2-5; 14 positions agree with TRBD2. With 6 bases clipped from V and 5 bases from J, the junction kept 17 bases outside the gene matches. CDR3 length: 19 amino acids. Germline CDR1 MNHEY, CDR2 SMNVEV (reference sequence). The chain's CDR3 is CASRHPGTSGRTGTETQYF. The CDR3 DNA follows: TGTGCCAGCAGACACCCTGGGACTAGCGGGAGAACCGGAACCGAGACCCAGTACTTC.

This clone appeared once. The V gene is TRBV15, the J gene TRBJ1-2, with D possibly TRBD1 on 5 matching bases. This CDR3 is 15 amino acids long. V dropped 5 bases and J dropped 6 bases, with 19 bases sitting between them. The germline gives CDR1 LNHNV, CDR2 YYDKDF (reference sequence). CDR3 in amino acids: CATSLSPGGVHGYTF. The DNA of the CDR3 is TGTGCCACCAGCCTATCCCCGGGAGGGGTTCATGGCTACACCTTC.

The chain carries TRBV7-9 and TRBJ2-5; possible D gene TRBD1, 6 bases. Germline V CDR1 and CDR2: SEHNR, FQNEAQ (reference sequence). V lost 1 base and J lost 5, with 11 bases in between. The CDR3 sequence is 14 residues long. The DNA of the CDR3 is TGTGCCAGCAGCTTAGGGGGGCCCAGCGAGACCCAGTACTTC. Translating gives CASSLGGPSETQYF.

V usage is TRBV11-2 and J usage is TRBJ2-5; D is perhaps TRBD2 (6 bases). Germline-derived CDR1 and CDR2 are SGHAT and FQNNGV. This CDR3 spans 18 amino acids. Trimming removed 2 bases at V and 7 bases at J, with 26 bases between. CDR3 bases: TGTGCCAGCAGCTTAATTGTTGGGTTGGCGGAGGGATTGGGGACCCAGTACTTC. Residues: CASSLIVGLAEGLGTQYF.

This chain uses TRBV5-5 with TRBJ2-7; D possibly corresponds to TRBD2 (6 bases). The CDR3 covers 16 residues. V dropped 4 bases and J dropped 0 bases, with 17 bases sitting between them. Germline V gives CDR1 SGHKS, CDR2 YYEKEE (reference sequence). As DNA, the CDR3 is TGTGCCAGCAGCACTCTTCGGGGGAATTTCTCCTACGAGCAGTACTTC. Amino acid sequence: CASSTLRGNFSYEQYF.

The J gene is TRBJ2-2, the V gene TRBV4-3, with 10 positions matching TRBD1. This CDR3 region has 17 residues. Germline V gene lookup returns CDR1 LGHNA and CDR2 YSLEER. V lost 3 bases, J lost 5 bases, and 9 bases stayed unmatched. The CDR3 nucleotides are TGCGCCAGCAGCCACCTACCGGGACAGGGGACTACCGGGGAGCTGTTTTTT. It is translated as CASSHLPGQGTTGELFF.

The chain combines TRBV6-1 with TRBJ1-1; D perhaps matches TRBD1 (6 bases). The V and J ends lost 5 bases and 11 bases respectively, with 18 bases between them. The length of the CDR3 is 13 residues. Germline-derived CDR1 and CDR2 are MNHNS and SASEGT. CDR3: CASSLSAGAEAFF. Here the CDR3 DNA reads TGTGCCAGCAGTTTGTCGGCAGGGGCGGAGGCTTTCTTT.

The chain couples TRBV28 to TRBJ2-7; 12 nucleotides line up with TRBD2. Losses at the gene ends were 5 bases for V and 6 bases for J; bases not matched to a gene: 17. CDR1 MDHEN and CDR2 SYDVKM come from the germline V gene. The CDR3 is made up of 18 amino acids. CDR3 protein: CASSRPGLAGISRGEQYF. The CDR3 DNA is TGTGCCAGCAGTCGCCCTGGACTAGCGGGAATTTCCAGGGGCGAGCAGTACTTC.

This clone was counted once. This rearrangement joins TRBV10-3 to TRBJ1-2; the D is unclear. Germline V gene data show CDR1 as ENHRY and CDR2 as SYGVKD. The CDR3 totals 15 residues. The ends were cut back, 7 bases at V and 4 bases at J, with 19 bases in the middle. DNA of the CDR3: TGTGCCATCACCCCGGTTATCGACACGAGCTATGGCTACACCTTC. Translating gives CAITPVIDTSYGYTF.